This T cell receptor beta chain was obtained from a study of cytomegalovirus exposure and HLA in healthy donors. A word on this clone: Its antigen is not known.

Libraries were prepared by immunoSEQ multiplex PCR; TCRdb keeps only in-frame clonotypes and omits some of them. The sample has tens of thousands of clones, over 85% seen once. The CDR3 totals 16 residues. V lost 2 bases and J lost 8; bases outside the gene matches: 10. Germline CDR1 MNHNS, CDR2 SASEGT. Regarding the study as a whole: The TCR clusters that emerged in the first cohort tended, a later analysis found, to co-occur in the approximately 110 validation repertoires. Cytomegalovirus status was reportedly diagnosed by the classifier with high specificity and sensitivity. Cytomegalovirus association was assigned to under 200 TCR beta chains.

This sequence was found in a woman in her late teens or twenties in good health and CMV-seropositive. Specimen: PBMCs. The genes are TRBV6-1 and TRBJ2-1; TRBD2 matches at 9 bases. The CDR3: CASSEYSGGRGYEQFF. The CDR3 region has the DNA TGTGCCAGCAGTGAATATTCGGGCGGGAGGGGCTATGAGCAGTTCTTC.